This entry concerns a single T cell receptor beta chain. Its specificity is not known. The data are from a study of T cell responses to AZD1222 COVID-19 vaccine. Some clones are missing from TCRdb's copy, which holds only in-frame ones; the method was immunoSEQ multiplex PCR. The sample has some 200,000 clones; approximately 89% are singletons. The CDR3 is 17 residues long. The germline gives CDR1 SGDLS, CDR2 YYNGEE. The V segment lost 4 bases and the J segment 3 bases; nucleotides outside the gene matches: 12. Study outcomes and limitations: Spike-wide coverage was observed for vaccine-associated CD4 TCRs, with dominant responses at 160-218 and 743-854. Donors were largely white British and mainly female; clonal diversity was possibly underestimated.

This chain joins TRBV9 and TRBJ2-1, with TRBD2 identical over 8 bases. This specimen consisted of peripheral blood, obtained 28 days after the second AZD1222 dose. The source is an adult who received the AZD1222 COVID-19 vaccine. CDR3 amino acids: CASSPRRAGGLYNEQFF. The CDR3 nucleotides are TGTGCCAGCAGCCCCAGGCGGGCGGGAGGCCTCTACAATGAGCAGTTCTTC.